Listed below are T cell receptor beta chains from one sample, sequenced in a study of T cells in Graves' hyperthyroidism and ophthalmopathy. TCRdb reprocessed the multiplex PCR reads via MiXCR and lists one record per CDR3 protein. The sample contains about 640,000 distinct CDR3 sequences, 20% to 25% of which appear only once. Sequenced material: blood. These receptors came from a man under 40 with Graves' ophthalmopathy. Both conserved end residues are part of each CDR3. D genes are given only for firm matches. A clone size is listed for some rows: how often the clone was seen (once, few, many), or a class if it is expanded.

V gene	D gene	J gene	clone size	CDR3 length	CDR3 DNA	CDR3 protein
TRBV2	-	TRBJ2-5	many	13	TGTGCCAGCAGCCCAGGAGGGACGGAGACCCAGTACTTC	CASSPGGTETQYF
TRBV28	TRBD1	TRBJ2-7	few	12	TGTGCCAGCAGATTGACAGGGGACAAGCAGTACTTC	CASRLTGDKQYF
TRBV3-1	TRBD1	TRBJ1-2	many	15	TGTGCCAGCAGCCAAGCAGGGGACAGAATTTATGGCTACACCTTC	CASSQAGDRIYGYTF
TRBV28	TRBD2	TRBJ2-7	many	18	TGTGCCAGCATTAATAGCGGGAGGTTTACCAGTACCTCCTACGAGCAGTACTTC	CASINSGRFTSTSYEQYF
TRBV5-1	TRBD1	TRBJ1-2	few	14	TGCGCCAGCGGTCCCGGACAGGCGTCTAATGGCTACACCTTC	CASGPGQASNGYTF
TRBV19	-	TRBJ1-5	-	15	TGTGCCAGTAGTATAGGAGGGGACCCCAATCAGCCCCAGCATTTT	CASSIGGDPNQPQHF
TRBV12-5	-	TRBJ2-2	many	13	TGTGCCAGCAGGGGCCCGAACACCGGGGAGCTGTTTTTT	CASRGPNTGELFF
TRBV7-2	TRBD1	TRBJ2-5	many	14	TGTGCCAGCAGCCTGGACAGGGGGGAAGAGACCCAGTACTTC	CASSLDRGEETQYF
TRBV5-1	-	TRBJ1-1	few	15	TGCGCCAGCAGCTCGGAAGGGATCATGAACACTGAAGCTTTCTTT	CASSSEGIMNTEAFF
TRBV5-1	TRBD1	TRBJ2-6	-	17	TGCGCCAGCAGCTTGGCCGGGACAGGCTCTGGGGCCAACGTCCTGACTTTC	CASSLAGTGSGANVLTF
TRBV24-1	-	TRBJ1-2	few	12	TGTGCCACCAGTGACCGGCACGATGACTACACCTTC	CATSDRHDDYTF
TRBV7-2	-	TRBJ2-3	few	12	TGTACCAGCAGCTTAGGCCCAGATACGCAGTATTTT	CTSSLGPDTQYF
TRBV28	TRBD1	TRBJ1-2	-	15	TGTGCCAGCAGTTTAGGGGACAGGGTAGCCTATGGCTACACCTTC	CASSLGDRVAYGYTF
TRBV25-1	-	TRBJ2-3	few	16	TGTGCCAGCAAAGGGGGTACGGGCGTAAGCACAGATACGCAGTATTTT	CASKGGTGVSTDTQYF
TRBV28	TRBD1	TRBJ2-2	few	14	TGTGCCAGCAAGGACAGGACCCTCACCGGGGAGCTGTTTTTT	CASKDRTLTGELFF
TRBV2	-	TRBJ1-5	many	14	TGTGCCAGCAGTGAAATAGGGGCTGATCAGCCCCAGCATTTT	CASSEIGADQPQHF
TRBV5-1	TRBD2	TRBJ2-1	-	15	TGCGCCAGCAGCTTGTCGGGAGGTTCAGACAATGAGCAGTTCTTC	CASSLSGGSDNEQFF
TRBV3-2	-	TRBJ2-7	few	12	TGTGCCAGCAGCCACTTACTCCGCGAGCAGTACTTC	CASSHLLREQYF
TRBV28	-	TRBJ2-3	-	14	TGTGCCAGCAGGGGCCAACAGGGCACAGATACGCAGTATTTT	CASRGQQGTDTQYF
TRBV11-2	TRBD2	TRBJ2-1	few	15	TGTGCCAGCAGCTCTCTGCGGGGGGCCTACAATGAGCAGTTCTTC	CASSSLRGAYNEQFF
TRBV5-1	-	TRBJ1-5	-	16	TGCGCCAGCAGCTTGCAGGGATCTTATAGCAATCAGCCCCAGCATTTT	CASSLQGSYSNQPQHF
TRBV6-1	-	TRBJ2-7	few	15	TGTGCCAGCAGTTATGCGGCAGCCCGAACCTACGAGCAGTACTTC	CASSYAAARTYEQYF
TRBV27	-	TRBJ1-2	-	14	TGTGCCAGCAGTTTATCACCTCGATCCTATGGCTACACCTTC	CASSLSPRSYGYTF
TRBV20-1	TRBD2	TRBJ2-7	-	15	TGCAGTGCTAGAGATCACAGCGGGAGCCTCTGGGAGCAGTACTTC	CSARDHSGSLWEQYF
TRBV20-1	TRBD2	TRBJ2-7	few	16	TGCAGTGCTAGAGACCCCCTTCTAGCGGGAGTTGGCGAGCAGTACTTC	CSARDPLLAGVGEQYF
TRBV11-2	-	TRBJ2-1	many	16	TGTGCCAGCAGCCCTGGACAGAAAGGCTCCTACAATGAGCAGTTCTTC	CASSPGQKGSYNEQFF
TRBV3-1	-	TRBJ1-5	-	13	TGTGCCAGCAGCGCTACTCCGTACCAGCCCCAGCATTTT	CASSATPYQPQHF
TRBV5-6	-	TRBJ2-1	few	12	TGTGCCAGCAGCTTTACAGGGCCTAGGCAGTTCTTC	CASSFTGPRQFF